The present T cell receptor beta chain was sequenced within a study of breast tumors, draining lymph nodes, adjacent tissues. Study-level findings and limits: Compared with lymph nodes, tumors were less diverse; compared with nontumor tissue, more. Data only fit, rather than demonstrated, lymph node origin of most tumor T cells. The data were judged consistent with most tumor T cells coming from lymph node and expanding in tumor.

TCRdb reprocessed the multiplex PCR reads with MiXCR, giving one entry per CDR3 protein. The sample includes under 110,000 distinct CDR3 sequences, roughly 29% of them seen just once. On this clonotype: The antigen remains undetermined.

The germline V gene has CDR1 SEHNR and CDR2 FQNEAQ (reference sequence). The CDR3 length is 17 residues. The V and J ends lost 5 bases and 0 bases, in that order; junction bases with no gene match: 9. Samples came from axillary lymph nodes draining the breast cancer. The specimen was axillary lymph node tissue. This TCR was recovered from a female donor with breast cancer. Some clones in this sample may be carry-over from other donors' samples. V gene TRBV7-9 combines with J gene TRBJ2-7, with 11 positions matching TRBD2. CDR3 bases: TGTGCCAGCAGCGAAGGACTAGCGGGCCTGAACTCCTACGAGCAGTACTTC. As protein: CASSEGLAGLNSYEQYF. Filled out from reference TRBV7-9 and TRBJ2-7, the complete variable domain reads DTGVSQNPRHKITKRGQNVTFRCDPISEHNRLYWYRQTLGQGPEFLTYFQNEAQLEKSRLLSDRFSAERPKGSFSTLEIQRTEQGDSAMYLCASSEGLAGLNSYEQYFGPGTRLTVT.